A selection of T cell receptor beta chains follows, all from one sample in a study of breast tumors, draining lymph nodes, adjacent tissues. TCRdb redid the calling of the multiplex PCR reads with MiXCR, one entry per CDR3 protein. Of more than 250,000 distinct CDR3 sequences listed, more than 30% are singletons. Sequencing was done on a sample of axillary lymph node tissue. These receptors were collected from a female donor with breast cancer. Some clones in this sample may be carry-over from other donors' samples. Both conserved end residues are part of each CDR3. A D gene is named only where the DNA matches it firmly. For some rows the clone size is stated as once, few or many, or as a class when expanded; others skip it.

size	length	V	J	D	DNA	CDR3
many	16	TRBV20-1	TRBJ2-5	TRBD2	TGCAGTGCCCTGGGGCCTAGCGGGAGGGCCTGGGAGACCCAGTACTTC	CSALGPSGRAWETQYF
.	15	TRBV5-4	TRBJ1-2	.	TGTGCCAGCAGCTCCCCGGGGACCGAATTTAGTGGCTACACCTTC	CASSSPGTEFSGYTF
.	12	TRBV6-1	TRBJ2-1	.	TGTGCCAGCAGCCTTAACGCAATTAAGCAGTTCTTC	CASSLNAIKQFF
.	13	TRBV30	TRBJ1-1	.	TGTGCCTGGAGTGTACTCGGGGTTGGGGAAGCTTTCTTT	CAWSVLGVGEAFF
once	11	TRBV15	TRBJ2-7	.	TGCGCCACCAGCATCGCGGACAAGCAGTACTTC	CATSIADKQYF
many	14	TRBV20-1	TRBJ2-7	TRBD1	TGCAGTGCTAGAGAGAGGACAGGGTTGTACGAGCAGTACTTC	CSARERTGLYEQYF
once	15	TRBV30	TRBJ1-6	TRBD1	TGTGCCTGGAGGTGGGACAGGGGGCAGAGTTCACCCCTCCACTTT	CAWRWDRGQSSPLHF
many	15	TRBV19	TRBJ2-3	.	TGTGCCAGTAGGTTCCGGCGAGATCCCACAGATACGCAGTATTTT	CASRFRRDPTDTQYF
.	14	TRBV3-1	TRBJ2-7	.	TGTGCCAGCAGCCAAGAGGGGACCCCCTACGAGCAGTACTTC	CASSQEGTPYEQYF
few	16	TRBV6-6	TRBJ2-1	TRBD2	TGTGCCAGCAGTTACTCGATTGCGGGAGGGATCGGTGAGCAGTTCTTC	CASSYSIAGGIGEQFF
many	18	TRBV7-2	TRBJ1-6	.	TGTGCCAGCAGCAGTTTTGGGGCCGCGAGCTCCTATAATTCACCCCTCCACTTT	CASSSFGAASSYNSPLHF
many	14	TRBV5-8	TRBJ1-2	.	TGTGCCAGCAGACCACCGAACGTCCCTAATGGCTACACCTTC	CASRPPNVPNGYTF
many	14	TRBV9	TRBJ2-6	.	TGTGCCAGCAGCGTAGACGAGGGGGCCAACGTCCTGACTTTC	CASSVDEGANVLTF
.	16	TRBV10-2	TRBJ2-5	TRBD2	TGTGCCACCAGCCACCTGACTAGCGGGAGCGAAGAGACCCAGTACTTC	CATSHLTSGSEETQYF
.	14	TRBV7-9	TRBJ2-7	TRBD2	TGCGCCAGCAGATCCGGGACTAGCGGCTACGAGCAGTACTTC	CASRSGTSGYEQYF
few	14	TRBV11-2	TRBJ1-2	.	TGTGCCAGCAGCTTAGATCTTCAAACCTATGGCTACACCTTC	CASSLDLQTYGYTF
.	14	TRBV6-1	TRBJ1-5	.	TGTGCCAGCAACAAGGCCATCCTTGTGGGGGCCCAGCATTTT	CASNKAILVGAQHF
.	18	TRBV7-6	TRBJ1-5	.	TGTGCCAGCTCACCACCGCCGGGGGAGACTCCCCTTAATCAGCCCCAGCATTTT	CASSPPPGETPLNQPQHF